The T cell receptor (beta chain) under discussion was sequenced for a study of PD-1 and CTLA-4 blockade in melanoma. Assay: immunoSEQ multiplex PCR; the TCRdb copy retains only in-frame clones and omits some. The repertoire holds around 15,000 clones, with approximately 63% as singletons. V lost 8 bases, J lost 9 bases, and 14 bases lay in between. The CDR3 consists of 12 residues. The receptor comes from a human donor with melanoma. Sequencing was performed on CD8+ T cells from peripheral blood, taken from a patient given anti-PD-1 treatment. J is TRBJ2-1 and V is TRBV12-3 or TRBV12-4; unclear D gene. DNA of the CDR3: TGTGCCAGCTGCCTCGGGTCAGCTGAGCAGTTCTTC. Protein: CASCLGSAEQFF.